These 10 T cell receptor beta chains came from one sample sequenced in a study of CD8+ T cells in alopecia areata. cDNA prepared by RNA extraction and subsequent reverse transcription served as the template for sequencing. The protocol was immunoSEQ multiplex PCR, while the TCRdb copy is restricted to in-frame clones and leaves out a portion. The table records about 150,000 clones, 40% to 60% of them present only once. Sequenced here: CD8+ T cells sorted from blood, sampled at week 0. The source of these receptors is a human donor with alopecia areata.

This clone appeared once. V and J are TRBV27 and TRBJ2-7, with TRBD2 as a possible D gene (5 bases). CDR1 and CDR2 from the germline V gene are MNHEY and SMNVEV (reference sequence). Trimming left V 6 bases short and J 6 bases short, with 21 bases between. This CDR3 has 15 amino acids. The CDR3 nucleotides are TGTGCCAGCAGCCGGAAAATGGGTACGGGGTCCGAGCAGTACTTC. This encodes CASSRKMGTGSEQYF.

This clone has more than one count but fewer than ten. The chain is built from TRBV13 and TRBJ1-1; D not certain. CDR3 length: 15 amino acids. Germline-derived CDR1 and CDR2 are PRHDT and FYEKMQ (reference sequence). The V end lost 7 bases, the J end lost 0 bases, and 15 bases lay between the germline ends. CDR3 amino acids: CASTTALQLNTEAFF. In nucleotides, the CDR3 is TGTGCCAGCACCACCGCGTTACAACTGAACACTGAAGCTTTCTTT.

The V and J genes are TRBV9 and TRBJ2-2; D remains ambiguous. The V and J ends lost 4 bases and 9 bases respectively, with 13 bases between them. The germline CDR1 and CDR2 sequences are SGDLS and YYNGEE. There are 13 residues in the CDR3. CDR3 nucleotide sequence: TGTGCCAGCAGCCCCTTAAGCTCCAGGGAGCTGTTTTTT. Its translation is CASSPLSSRELFF.

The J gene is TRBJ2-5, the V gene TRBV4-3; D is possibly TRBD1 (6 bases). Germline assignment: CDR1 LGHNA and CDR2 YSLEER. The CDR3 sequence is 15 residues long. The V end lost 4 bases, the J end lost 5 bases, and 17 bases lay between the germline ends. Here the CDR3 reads CASSPSTGSRETQYF. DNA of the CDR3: TGCGCCAGCAGCCCGTCAACAGGGTCTCGGGAGACCCAGTACTTC.

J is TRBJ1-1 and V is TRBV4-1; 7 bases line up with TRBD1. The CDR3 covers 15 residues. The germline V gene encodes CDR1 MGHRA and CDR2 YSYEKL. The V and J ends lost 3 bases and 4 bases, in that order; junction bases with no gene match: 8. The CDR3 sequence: CASSHIGGGGTEAFF. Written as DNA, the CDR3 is TGCGCCAGCAGCCATATAGGGGGCGGAGGCACTGAAGCTTTCTTT.

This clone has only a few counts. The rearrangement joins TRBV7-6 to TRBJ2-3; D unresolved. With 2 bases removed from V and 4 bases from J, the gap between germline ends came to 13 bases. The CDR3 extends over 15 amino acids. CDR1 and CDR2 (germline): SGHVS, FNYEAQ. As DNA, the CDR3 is TGTGCCAGCAGCTTATTTTCGGATGCCGCAGATACGCAGTATTTT. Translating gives CASSLFSDAADTQYF.

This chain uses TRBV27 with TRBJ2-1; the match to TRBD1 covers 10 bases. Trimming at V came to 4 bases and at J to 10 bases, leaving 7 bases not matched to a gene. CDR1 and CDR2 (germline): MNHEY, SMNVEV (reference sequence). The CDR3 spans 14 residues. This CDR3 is CASSWTGGFHEQFF. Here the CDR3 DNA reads TGTGCCAGCAGTTGGACAGGGGGTTTTCACGAGCAGTTCTTC.

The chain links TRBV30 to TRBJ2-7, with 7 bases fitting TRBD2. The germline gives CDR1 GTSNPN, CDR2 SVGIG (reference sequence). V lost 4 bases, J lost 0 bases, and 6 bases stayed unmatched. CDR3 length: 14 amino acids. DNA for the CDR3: TGTGCCTGGACCGGGGCTAGCGGCTCCTACGAGCAGTACTTC. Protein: CAWTGASGSYEQYF.

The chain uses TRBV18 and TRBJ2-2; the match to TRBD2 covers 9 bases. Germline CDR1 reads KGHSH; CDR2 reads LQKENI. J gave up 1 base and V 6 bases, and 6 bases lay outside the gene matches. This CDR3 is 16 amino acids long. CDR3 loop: CASSHRTSENTGELFF. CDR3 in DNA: TGTGCCAGCTCGCACCGGACTAGCGAGAACACCGGGGAGCTGTTTTTT.

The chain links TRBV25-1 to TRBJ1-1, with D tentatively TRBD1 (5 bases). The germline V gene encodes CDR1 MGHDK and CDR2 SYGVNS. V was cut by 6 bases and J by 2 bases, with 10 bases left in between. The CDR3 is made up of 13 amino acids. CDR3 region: CASRWGTNTEAFF. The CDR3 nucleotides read TGTGCCAGCAGGTGGGGGACTAACACTGAAGCTTTCTTT.